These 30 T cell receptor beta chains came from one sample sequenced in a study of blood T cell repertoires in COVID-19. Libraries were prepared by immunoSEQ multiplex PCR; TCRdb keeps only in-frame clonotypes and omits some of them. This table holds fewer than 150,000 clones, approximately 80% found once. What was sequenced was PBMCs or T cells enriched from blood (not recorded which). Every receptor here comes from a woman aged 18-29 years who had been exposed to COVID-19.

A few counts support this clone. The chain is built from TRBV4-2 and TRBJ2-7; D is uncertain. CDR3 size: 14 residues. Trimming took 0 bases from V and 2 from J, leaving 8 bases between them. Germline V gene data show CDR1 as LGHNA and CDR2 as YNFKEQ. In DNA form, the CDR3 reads TGTGCCAGCAGCCAAGATTTAGCTCCCTACGAGCAGTACTTC. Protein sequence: CASSQDLAPYEQYF.

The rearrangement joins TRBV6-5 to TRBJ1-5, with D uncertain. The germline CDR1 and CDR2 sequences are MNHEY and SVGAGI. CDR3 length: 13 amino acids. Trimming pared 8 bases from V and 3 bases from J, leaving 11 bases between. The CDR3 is CASSDFYNQPQHF. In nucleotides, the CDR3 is TGTGCCAGCTCGGACTTTTACAATCAGCCCCAGCATTTT.

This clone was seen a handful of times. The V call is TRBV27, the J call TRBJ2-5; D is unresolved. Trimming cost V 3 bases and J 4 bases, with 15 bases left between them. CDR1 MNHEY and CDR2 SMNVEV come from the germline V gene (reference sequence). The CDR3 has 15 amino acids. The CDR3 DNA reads TGTGCCAGCAGTTTCGCGACAAGTTCAAGAGAGACCCAGTACTTC. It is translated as CASSFATSSRETQYF.

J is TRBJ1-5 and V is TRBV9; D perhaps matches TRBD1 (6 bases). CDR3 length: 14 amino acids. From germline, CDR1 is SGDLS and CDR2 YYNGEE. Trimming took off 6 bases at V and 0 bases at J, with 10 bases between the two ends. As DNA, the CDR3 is TGTGCCAGCAAGCAGGGGTATAGCAATCAGCCCCAGCATTTT. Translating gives CASKQGYSNQPQHF.

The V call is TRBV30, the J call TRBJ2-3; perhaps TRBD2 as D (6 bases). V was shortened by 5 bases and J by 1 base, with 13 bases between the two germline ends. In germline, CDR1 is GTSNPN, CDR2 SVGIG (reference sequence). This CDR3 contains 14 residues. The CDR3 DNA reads TGTGCCTGGGGGGCGGGCGGGGGCACAGATACGCAGTATTTT. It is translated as CAWGAGGGTDTQYF.

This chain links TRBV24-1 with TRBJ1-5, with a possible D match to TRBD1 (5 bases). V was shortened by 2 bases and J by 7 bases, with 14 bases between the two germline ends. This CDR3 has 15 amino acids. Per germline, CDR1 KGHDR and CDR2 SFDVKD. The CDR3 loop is CATSDSRVGLQPQHF. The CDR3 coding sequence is TGTGCCACCAGTGATTCCAGGGTTGGCTTACAGCCCCAGCATTTT.

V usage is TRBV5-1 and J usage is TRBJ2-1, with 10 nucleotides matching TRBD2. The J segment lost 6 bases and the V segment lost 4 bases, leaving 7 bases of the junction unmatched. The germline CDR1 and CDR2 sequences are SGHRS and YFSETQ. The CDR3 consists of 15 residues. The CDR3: CASSNLAGEPNEQFF. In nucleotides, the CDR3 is TGCGCCAGCAGCAACCTAGCGGGAGAGCCCAATGAGCAGTTCTTC.

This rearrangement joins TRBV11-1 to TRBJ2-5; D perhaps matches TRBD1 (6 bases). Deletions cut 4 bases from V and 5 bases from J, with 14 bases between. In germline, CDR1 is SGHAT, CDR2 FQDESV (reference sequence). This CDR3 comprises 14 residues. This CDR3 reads CASSSPRGRETQYF. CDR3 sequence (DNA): TGTGCCAGCAGCTCTCCCAGGGGCCGGGAGACCCAGTACTTC.

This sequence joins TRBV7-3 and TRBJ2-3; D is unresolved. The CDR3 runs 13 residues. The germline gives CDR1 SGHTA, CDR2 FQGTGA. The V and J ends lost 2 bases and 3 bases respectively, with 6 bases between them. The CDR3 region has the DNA TGTGCCAGCAGCTTACTAGTGACAGATACGCAGTATTTT. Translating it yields CASSLLVTDTQYF.

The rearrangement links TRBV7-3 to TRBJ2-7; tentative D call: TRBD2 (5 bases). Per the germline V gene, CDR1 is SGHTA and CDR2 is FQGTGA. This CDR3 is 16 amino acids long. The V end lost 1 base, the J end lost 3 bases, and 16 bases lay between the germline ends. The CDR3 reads CASSLMVNEGCYEQYF. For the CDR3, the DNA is TGTGCCAGCAGCTTAATGGTGAACGAGGGCTGCTACGAGCAGTACTTC.

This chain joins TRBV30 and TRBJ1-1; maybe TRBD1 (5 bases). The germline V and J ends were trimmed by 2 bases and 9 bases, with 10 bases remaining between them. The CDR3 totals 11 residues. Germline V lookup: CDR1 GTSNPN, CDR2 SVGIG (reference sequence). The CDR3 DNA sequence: TGTGCCTGGAGTTTGCAGGGCCAAGCTTTCTTT. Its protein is CAWSLQGQAFF. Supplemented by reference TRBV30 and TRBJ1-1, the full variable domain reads SQTIHQWPATLVQPVGSPLSLECTVEGTSNPNLYWYRQAAGRGLQLLFYSVGIGQISSEVPQNLSASRPQDRQFILSSKKLLLSDSGFYLCAWSLQGQAFFGQGTRLTVV.

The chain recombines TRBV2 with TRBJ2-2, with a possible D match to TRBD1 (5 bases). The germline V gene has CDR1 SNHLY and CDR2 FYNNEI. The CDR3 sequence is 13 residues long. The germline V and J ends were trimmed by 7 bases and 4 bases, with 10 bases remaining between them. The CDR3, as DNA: TGTGCCAGCATCCTTCAGGGCACCGGGGAGCTGTTTTTT. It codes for CASILQGTGELFF.

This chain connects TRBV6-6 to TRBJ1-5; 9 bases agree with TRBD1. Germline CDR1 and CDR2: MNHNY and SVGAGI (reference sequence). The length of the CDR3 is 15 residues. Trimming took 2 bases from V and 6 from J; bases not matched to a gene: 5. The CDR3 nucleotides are TGTGCCAGCAGTTACGGACAGGGGAAGAGTCAGCCCCAGCATTTT. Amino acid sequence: CASSYGQGKSQPQHF.

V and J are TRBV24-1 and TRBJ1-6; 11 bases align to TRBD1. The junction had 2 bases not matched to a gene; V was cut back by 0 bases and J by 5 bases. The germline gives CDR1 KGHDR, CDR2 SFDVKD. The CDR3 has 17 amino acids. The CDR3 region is CATSDLRDRGNNSPLHF. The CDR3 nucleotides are TGTGCCACCAGTGATTTGCGGGACAGGGGGAATAATTCACCCCTCCACTTT.

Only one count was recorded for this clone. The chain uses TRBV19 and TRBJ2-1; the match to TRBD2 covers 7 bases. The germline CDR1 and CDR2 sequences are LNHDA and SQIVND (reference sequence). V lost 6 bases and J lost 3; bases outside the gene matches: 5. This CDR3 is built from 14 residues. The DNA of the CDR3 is TGTGCCAGTAGAAGTACTAGCGACTACAATGAGCAGTTCTTC. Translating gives CASRSTSDYNEQFF.

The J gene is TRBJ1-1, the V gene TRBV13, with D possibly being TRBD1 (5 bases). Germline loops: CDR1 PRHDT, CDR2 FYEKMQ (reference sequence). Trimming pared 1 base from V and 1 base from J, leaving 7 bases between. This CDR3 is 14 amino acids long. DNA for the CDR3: TGTGCCAGCAGCTTAGAGACAGAGAACACTGAAGCTTTCTTT. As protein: CASSLETENTEAFF. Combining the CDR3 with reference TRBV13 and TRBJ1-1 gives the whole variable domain AAGVIQSPRHLIKEKRETATLKCYPIPRHDTVYWYQQGPGQDPQFLISFYEKMQSDKGSIPDRFSAQQFSDYHSELNMSSLELGDSALYFCASSLETENTEAFFGQGTRLTVV.

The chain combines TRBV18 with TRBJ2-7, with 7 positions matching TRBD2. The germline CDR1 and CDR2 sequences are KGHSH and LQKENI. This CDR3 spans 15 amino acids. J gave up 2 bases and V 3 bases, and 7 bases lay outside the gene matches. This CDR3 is CASSPASGITYEQYF. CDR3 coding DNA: TGTGCCAGCTCACCCGCTAGCGGCATCACCTACGAGCAGTACTTC.

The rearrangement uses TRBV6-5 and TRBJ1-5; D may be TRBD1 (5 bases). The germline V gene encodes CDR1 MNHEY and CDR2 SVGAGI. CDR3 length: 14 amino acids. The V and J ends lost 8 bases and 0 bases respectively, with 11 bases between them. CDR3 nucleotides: TGTGCCAGCGAGCTGACAGCTAGCAATCAGCCCCAGCATTTT. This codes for CASELTASNQPQHF.

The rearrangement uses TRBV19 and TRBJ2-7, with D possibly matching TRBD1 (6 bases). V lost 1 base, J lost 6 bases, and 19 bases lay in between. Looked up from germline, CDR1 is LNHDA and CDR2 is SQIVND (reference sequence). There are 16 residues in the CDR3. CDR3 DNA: TGTGCCAGTAGTATAGCTGGCGGCAGGGGTAGGGGCGAGCAGTACTTC. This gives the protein CASSIAGGRGRGEQYF.

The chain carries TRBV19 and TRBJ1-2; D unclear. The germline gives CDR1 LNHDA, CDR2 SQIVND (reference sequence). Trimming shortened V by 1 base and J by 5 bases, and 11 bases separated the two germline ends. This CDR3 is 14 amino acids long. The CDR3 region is CASSIVTYQYGYTF. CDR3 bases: TGTGCCAGTAGTATAGTCACGTATCAGTATGGCTACACCTTC.

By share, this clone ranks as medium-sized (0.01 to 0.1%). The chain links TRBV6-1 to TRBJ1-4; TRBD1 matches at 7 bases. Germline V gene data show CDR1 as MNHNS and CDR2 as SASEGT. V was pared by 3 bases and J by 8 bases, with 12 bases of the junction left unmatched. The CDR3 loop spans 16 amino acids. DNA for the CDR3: TGTGCCAGCAGTGAGCAAGGTGGAGGGGGCAGCGAAAAACTGTTTTTT. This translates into CASSEQGGGGSEKLFF.

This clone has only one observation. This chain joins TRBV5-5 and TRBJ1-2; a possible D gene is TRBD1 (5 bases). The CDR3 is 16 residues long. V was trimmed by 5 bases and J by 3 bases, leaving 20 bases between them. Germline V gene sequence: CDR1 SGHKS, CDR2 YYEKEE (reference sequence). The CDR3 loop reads CASRFAPYLGDYGYTF. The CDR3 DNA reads TGTGCCAGCAGGTTTGCGCCTTATCTAGGGGACTATGGCTACACCTTC.

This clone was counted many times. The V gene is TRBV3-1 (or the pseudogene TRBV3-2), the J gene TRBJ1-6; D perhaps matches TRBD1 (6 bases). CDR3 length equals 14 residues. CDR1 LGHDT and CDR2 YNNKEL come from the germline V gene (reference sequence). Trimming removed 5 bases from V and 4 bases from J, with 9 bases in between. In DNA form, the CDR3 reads TGTGCCAGCAGCACAGGGAATTATAATTCACCCCTCCACTTT. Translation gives CASSTGNYNSPLHF.

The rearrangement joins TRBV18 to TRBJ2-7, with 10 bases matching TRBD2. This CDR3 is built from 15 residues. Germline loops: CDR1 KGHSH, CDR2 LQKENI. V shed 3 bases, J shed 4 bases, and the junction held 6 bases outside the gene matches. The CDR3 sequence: CASSPEREGLYEQYF. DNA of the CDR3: TGTGCCAGCTCACCCGAGCGGGAGGGCCTGTACGAGCAGTACTTC.

The CDR3 DNA reads as TGCGCCAGCAGCCAGGGTCAGCAGCGTACTTCCTACAATGAGCAGTTCTTC. Encoded protein: CASSQGQQRTSYNEQFF. The genes are TRBV4-1 and TRBJ2-1; D gene unclear. This CDR3 is 17 amino acids long. The germline CDR1 and CDR2 sequences are MGHRA and YSYEKL. The V gene lost 3 bases and the J gene lost 1 base, with 16 bases spanning the gap.

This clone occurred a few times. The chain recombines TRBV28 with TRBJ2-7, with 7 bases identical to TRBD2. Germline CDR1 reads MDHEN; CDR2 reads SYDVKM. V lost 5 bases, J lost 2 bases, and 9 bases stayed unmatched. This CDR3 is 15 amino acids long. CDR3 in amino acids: CASSTPGRAPYEQYF. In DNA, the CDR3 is TGTGCCAGCAGTACCCCGGGGAGGGCCCCCTACGAGCAGTACTTC.

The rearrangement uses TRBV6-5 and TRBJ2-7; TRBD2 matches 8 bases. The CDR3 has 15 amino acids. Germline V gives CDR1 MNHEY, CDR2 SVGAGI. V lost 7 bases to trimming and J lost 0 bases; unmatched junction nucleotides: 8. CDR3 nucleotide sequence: TGTGCCAGCATGAGGTTAGCGGGGACCTCCTACGAGCAGTACTTC. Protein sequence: CASMRLAGTSYEQYF.

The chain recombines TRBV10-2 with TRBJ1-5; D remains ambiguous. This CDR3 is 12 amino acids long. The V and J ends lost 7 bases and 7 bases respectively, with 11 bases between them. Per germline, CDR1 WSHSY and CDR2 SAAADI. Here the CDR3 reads CASKDRGQPQHF. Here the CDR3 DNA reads TGCGCCAGCAAGGACCGGGGACAGCCCCAGCATTTT.

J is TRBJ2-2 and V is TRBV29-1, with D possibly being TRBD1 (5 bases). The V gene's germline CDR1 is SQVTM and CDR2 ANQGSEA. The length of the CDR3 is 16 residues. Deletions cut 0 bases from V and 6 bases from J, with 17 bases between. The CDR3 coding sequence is TGCAGCGTTGAAGACCCGGAAAAAGGGGCCCCCGGGGAGCTGTTTTTT. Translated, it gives CSVEDPEKGAPGELFF.

Here the CDR3 DNA reads TGTGCCAGCAGTGAGACTCCCCAGCCCCAGCATTTT. It translates to CASSETPQPQHF. The chain employs TRBV2 and TRBJ1-5; no clear D gene. Germline V lookup: CDR1 SNHLY, CDR2 FYNNEI. V lost 3 bases and J lost 7, with 7 bases in between. The CDR3 totals 12 residues.